The next 18 T cell receptor beta chains were all read from a single sample in a study of siplizumab effects on memory and regulatory T cells. Profiling relied on immunoSEQ multiplex PCR, and the TCRdb table lists in-frame clones only, not all of them. The sample has about 120,000 clones, roughly 94% seen once. The sequenced sample was non-Treg CD4+ T cells sorted from blood. The receptor source for this set is a human donor in good health.

This chain links TRBV11-2 with TRBJ2-2; D gene unclear. The CDR3 is made up of 15 amino acids. The V end was cut by 0 bases, the J end by 1 base, with 6 bases between. CDR1 and CDR2 (germline): SGHAT, FQNNGV. CDR3 protein: CASSLEGVNTGELFF. CDR3 coding DNA: TGTGCCAGCAGCTTAGAAGGAGTGAACACCGGGGAGCTGTTTTTT.

The rearrangement links TRBV7-9 to TRBJ1-1, with D perhaps TRBD1 (5 bases). With 3 bases removed from V and 8 bases from J, the gap between germline ends came to 10 bases. The CDR3 covers 12 residues. Germline V gene lookup returns CDR1 SEHNR and CDR2 FQNEAQ (reference sequence). The CDR3 DNA is TGTGCCAGCAGCTTCGGACGGGGGGAAGCTTTCTTT. It encodes CASSFGRGEAFF.

In DNA, the CDR3 is TGCGCCAGCAGCTGGGTTAGCGGGAGTATCCCAGATACGCAGTATTTT. Its protein product is CASSWVSGSIPDTQYF. The chain recombines TRBV5-1 with TRBJ2-3, with TRBD2 matching over 9 bases. The CDR3 consists of 16 residues. The ends lost 3 bases at V and 4 bases at J; junction bases unmatched: 9. CDR1 is SGHRS and CDR2 is YFSETQ in the germline V gene.

This chain joins TRBV7-3 and TRBJ2-2; D is ambiguous. The CDR3 contains 15 residues. Trimming cost V 7 bases and J 2 bases, with 14 bases left between them. Per germline, CDR1 SGHTA and CDR2 FQGTGA. In nucleotides, the CDR3 is TGTGCCAGCAAGGTGGCGAATACAAACACCGGGGAGCTGTTTTTT. Amino acid sequence: CASKVANTNTGELFF.

The chain employs TRBV5-1 and TRBJ2-7; a weak D match, TRBD2 (5 bases). V lost 0 bases and J 0 bases, leaving 13 bases between the germline ends. CDR1 and CDR2 from the germline V gene are SGHRS and YFSETQ. The CDR3 runs to 16 residues. The CDR3 reads CASSLGRGPNSYEQYF. CDR3 in DNA: TGCGCCAGCAGCTTGGGACGGGGTCCTAACTCCTACGAGCAGTACTTC.

The V call is TRBV4-1, the J call TRBJ1-4; weak D call: TRBD1 (5 bases). Per the germline V gene, CDR1 is MGHRA and CDR2 is YSYEKL. The V end lost 0 bases, the J end lost 2 bases, and 16 bases lay between the germline ends. The CDR3 is made up of 18 amino acids. The CDR3 sequence: CASSQDLQGGPTNEKLFF. As DNA, the CDR3 is TGCGCCAGCAGCCAAGATCTGCAGGGCGGACCGACTAATGAAAAACTGTTTTTT.

The genes are TRBV7-3 and TRBJ2-3; D is possibly TRBD1 or TRBD2 (6 bases each). CDR3 length: 16 residues. V lost 4 bases to trimming and J lost 0 bases, with 14 bases between them. Germline V CDR1 and CDR2: SGHTA, FQGTGA. Written as DNA, the CDR3 is TGTGCCAGCAGCTCTTGGGGGGCGGCTAGCACAGATACGCAGTATTTT. It codes for CASSSWGAASTDTQYF.

This chain links TRBV12-5 with TRBJ2-2; D is ambiguous. Deletions cut 5 bases from V and 1 base from J, with 11 bases between. Germline CDR1 is LGHNT and CDR2 is FRNRAP. The CDR3 consists of 15 residues. CDR3 in amino acids: CASGIRTGNTGELFF. For the CDR3, the DNA is TGTGCTAGTGGTATCCGGACGGGGAACACCGGGGAGCTGTTTTTT.

This sequence joins TRBV15 and TRBJ2-7, with TRBD2 identical over 7 bases. Losses at the gene ends were 3 bases for V and 2 bases for J; bases not matched to a gene: 7. Per the germline V gene, CDR1 is LNHNV and CDR2 is YYDKDF (reference sequence). This CDR3 has 15 amino acids. CDR3: CATSRTLAETYEQYF. CDR3 coding DNA: TGTGCCACCAGCAGGACGCTAGCGGAGACCTACGAGCAGTACTTC. Looking up the rest from reference TRBV15 and TRBJ2-7 gives the full variable domain: DAMVIQNPRYQVTQFGKPVTLSCSQTLNHNVMYWYQQKSSQAPKLLFHYYDKDFNNEADTPDNFQSRRPNTSFCFLDIRSPGLGDTAMYLCATSRTLAETYEQYFGPGTRLTVT.

V usage is TRBV18 and J usage is TRBJ1-4; D gene uncertain. V shed 6 bases and J shed 10 bases, with 12 bases lying between them. The CDR3 runs to 12 residues. Germline CDR1 reads KGHSH; CDR2 reads LQKENI. DNA for the CDR3: TGTGCCAGCTCCCGGGAGTCGGGAAAACTGTTTTTT. It specifies CASSRESGKLFF.

V is TRBV2 and J is TRBJ1-6; unclear D gene. Germline lookup yields CDR1 SNHLY and CDR2 FYNNEI. V gave up 6 bases and J gave up 6 bases, with 18 bases separating them. The length of the CDR3 is 16 residues. For the CDR3, the DNA is TGTGCCAGCAGCCAATTGCCCCCCGGAAGTAATTCACCCCTCCACTTT. Protein sequence: CASSQLPPGSNSPLHF.

The chain combines TRBV7-2 with TRBJ2-1; 8 nucleotides agree with TRBD2. The germline V gene encodes CDR1 SGHTA and CDR2 FQGNSA. The junction had 8 bases not matched to a gene; V was cut back by 5 bases and J by 8 bases. The CDR3 covers 14 residues. The CDR3 DNA reads as TGTGCCAGCAGCCACGGACTAGCCATCGATGAGCAGTTCTTC. Translation gives CASSHGLAIDEQFF.

The chain combines TRBV7-6 with TRBJ1-1, with unresolved D. Germline CDR1 reads SGHVS; CDR2 reads FNYEAQ. Trimming left V 5 bases short and J 7 bases short, with 11 bases between. The CDR3 loop spans 12 amino acids. This CDR3 is CASSPRTDEAFF. The CDR3 region has the DNA TGTGCCAGCAGCCCCCGAACTGATGAAGCTTTCTTT.

This clone was counted once. This rearrangement joins TRBV12-5 to TRBJ2-3; 10 positions match TRBD2. The V and J ends lost 5 bases and 5 bases, in that order; junction bases with no gene match: 13. This CDR3 contains 17 residues. Germline V lookup: CDR1 LGHNT, CDR2 FRNRAP. This CDR3 is CASGPIAGGTREDTQYF. The CDR3 DNA reads as TGTGCTAGTGGTCCGATAGCGGGGGGAACACGAGAAGATACGCAGTATTTT.

The V and J genes are TRBV6-5 and TRBJ2-3; 8 bases match TRBD2. The CDR3 has 15 residues. The trim removed 4 bases at V and 4 bases at J, leaving 7 bases unmatched. Germline V lookup: CDR1 MNHEY, CDR2 SVGAGI. For the CDR3, the DNA is TGTGCCAGCAGTTTGGTGGCGGGAGGCCCAGATACGCAGTATTTT. Protein product: CASSLVAGGPDTQYF.

In its sample, this clone was seen once. The chain has TRBV15 and TRBJ2-3; D not resolved. The germline V gene has CDR1 LNHNV and CDR2 YYDKDF (reference sequence). V shed 1 base and J shed 5 bases, with 1 base lying between them. The CDR3 length is 11 residues. CDR3 bases: TGTGCCACCAGCAGAGGAGATACGCAGTATTTT. This encodes CATSRGDTQYF.

The chain couples TRBV10-3 to TRBJ2-1; D call uncertain. This CDR3 contains 12 residues. V was shortened by 0 bases and J by 9 bases, with 6 bases between the two germline ends. The germline CDR1 and CDR2 sequences are ENHRY and SYGVKD. CDR3 nucleotides: TGTGCCATCAGTGAGTCGGGATCTGAGCAGTTCTTC. Translated: CAISESGSEQFF.

This chain links TRBV5-1 with TRBJ2-1; D unclear. The germline V gene has CDR1 SGHRS and CDR2 YFSETQ. The CDR3 is 13 residues long. The V and J ends lost 0 bases and 10 bases respectively, with 11 bases between them. In DNA, the CDR3 is TGCGCCAGCAGCTTGGCCACAAGGGAAGAGCAGTTCTTC. Protein sequence: CASSLATREEQFF.